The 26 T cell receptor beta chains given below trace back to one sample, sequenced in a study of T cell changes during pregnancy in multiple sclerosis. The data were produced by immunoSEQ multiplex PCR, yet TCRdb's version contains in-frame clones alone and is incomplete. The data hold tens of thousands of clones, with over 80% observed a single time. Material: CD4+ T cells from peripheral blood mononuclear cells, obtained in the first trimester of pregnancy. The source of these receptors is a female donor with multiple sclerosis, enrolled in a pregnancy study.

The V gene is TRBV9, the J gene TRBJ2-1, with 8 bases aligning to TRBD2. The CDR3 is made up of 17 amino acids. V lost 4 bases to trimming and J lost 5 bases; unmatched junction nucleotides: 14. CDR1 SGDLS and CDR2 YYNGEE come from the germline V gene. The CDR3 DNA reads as TGTGCCAGCAGCCCAACAGCCGGGAGGGCCCGCCACAATGAGCAGTTCTTC. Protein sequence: CASSPTAGRARHNEQFF.

Here the CDR3 DNA reads TGCAGTCCCAGCAGCGGCAATGAGCAGTTCTTC. This sequence encodes CSPSSGNEQFF. The V gene is TRBV20-1, the J gene TRBJ2-1, with a tentative D call TRBD2 (5 bases). The V gene lost 8 bases and the J gene lost 6 bases, with 11 bases spanning the gap. The CDR3 is 11 amino acids. Germline V gene data show CDR1 as DFQATT and CDR2 as SNEGSKA (reference sequence).

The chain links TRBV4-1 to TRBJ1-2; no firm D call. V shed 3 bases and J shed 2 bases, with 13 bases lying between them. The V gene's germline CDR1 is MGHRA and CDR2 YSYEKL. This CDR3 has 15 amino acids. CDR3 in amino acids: CASSQAGGRNYGYTF. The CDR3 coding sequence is TGCGCCAGCAGCCAGGCCGGAGGGCGAAACTATGGCTACACCTTC.

The DNA for the CDR3 is TGTGCCAGCAGTGAAACAGGGGGCTACTATGGCTACACCTTC. Translated: CASSETGGYYGYTF. The chain joins TRBV2 to TRBJ1-2, with TRBD1 matching over 9 bases. Germline V gene lookup returns CDR1 SNHLY and CDR2 FYNNEI. This CDR3 is built from 14 residues. V shed 2 bases, J shed 3 bases, and the junction held 1 base outside the gene matches.

CDR3 coding DNA: TGTGCCAGCAGTGAACCGGGTCGGGAGCTGTTTTTT. Translated, it gives CASSEPGRELFF. The chain couples TRBV2 to TRBJ2-2; no definite D call. V lost 2 bases, J lost 9 bases, and 7 bases lay in between. This CDR3 has 12 residues. Germline V gene data show CDR1 as SNHLY and CDR2 as FYNNEI.

This chain's CDR3 is CASSIGTGANEKLFF. The CDR3 region has the DNA TGCGCCAGCAGCATAGGGACAGGGGCTAATGAAAAACTGTTTTTT. The gene calls are TRBV5-1 and TRBJ1-4; 10 bases align to TRBD1. The V gene's germline CDR1 is SGHRS and CDR2 YFSETQ. The J segment lost 3 bases and the V segment lost 4 bases, leaving 3 bases of the junction unmatched. The CDR3 runs 15 residues.

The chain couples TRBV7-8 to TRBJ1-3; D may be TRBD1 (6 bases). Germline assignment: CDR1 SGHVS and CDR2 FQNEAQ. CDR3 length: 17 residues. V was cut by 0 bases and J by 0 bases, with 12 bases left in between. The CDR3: CASSLALVRGSGNTIYF. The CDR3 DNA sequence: TGTGCCAGCAGCTTAGCTCTCGTCAGGGGCTCTGGAAACACCATATATTTT.

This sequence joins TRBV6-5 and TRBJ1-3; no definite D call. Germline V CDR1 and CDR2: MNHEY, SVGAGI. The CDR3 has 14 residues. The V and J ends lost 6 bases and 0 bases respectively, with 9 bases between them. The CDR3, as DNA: TGTGCCAGCAGCCAGGTGCTCTCTGGAAACACCATATATTTT. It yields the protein CASSQVLSGNTIYF.

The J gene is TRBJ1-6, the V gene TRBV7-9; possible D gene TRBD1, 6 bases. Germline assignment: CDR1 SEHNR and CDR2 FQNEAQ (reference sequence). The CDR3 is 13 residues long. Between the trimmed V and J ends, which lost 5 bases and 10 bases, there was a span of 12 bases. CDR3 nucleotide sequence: TGTGCCAGCAGCCACACAGGGCTATCACCCCTCCACTTT. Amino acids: CASSHTGLSPLHF.

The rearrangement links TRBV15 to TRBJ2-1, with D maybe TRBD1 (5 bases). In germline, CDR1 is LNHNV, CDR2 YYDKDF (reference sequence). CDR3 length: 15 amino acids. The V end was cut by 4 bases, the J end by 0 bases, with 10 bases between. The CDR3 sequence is CATSKTGSSYNEQFF. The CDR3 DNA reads TGTGCCACCAGCAAAACAGGAAGCTCCTACAATGAGCAGTTCTTC. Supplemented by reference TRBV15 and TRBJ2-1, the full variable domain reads DAMVIQNPRYQVTQFGKPVTLSCSQTLNHNVMYWYQQKSSQAPKLLFHYYDKDFNNEADTPDNFQSRRPNTSFCFLDIRSPGLGDTAMYLCATSKTGSSYNEQFFGPGTRLTVL.

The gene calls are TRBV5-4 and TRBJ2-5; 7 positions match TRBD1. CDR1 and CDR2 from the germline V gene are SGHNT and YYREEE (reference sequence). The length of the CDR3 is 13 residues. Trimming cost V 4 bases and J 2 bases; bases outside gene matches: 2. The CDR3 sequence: CASSTGQQETQYF. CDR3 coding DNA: TGTGCCAGCAGCACGGGACAGCAAGAGACCCAGTACTTC.

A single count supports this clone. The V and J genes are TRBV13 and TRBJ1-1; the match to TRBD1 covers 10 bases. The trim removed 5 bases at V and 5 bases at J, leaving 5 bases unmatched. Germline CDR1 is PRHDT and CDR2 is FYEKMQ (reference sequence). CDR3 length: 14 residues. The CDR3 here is CASSPRTGGTEAFF. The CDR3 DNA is TGTGCCAGCAGCCCGCGGACAGGGGGGACTGAAGCTTTCTTT.

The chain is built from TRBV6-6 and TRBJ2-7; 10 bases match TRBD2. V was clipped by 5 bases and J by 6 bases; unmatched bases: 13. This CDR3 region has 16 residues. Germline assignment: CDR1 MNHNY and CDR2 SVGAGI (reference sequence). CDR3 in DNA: TGTGCCAGCAGTGTAAGGCTAGCGGGAGATTCGGGCGAGCAGTACTTC. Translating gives CASSVRLAGDSGEQYF.

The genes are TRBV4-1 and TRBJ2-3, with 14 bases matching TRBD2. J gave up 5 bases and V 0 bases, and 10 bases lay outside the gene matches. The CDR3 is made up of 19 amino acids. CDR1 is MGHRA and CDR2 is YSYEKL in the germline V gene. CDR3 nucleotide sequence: TGCGCCAGCAGCCAAGATCAGACTAGCGGGAGGGCCGGGATAGATACGCAGTATTTT. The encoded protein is CASSQDQTSGRAGIDTQYF.

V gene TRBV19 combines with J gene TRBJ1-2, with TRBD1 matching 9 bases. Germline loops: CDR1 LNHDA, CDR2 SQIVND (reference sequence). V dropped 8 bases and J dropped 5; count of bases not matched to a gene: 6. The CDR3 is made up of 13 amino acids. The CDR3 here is CASGTGLGYGYTF. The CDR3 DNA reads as TGTGCCAGTGGGACAGGGCTTGGGTATGGCTACACCTTC.

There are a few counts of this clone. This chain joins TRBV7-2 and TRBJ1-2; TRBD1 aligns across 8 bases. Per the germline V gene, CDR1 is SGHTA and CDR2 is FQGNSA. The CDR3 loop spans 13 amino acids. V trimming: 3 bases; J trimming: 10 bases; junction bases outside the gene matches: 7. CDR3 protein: CASSFKRTGIYTF. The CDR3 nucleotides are TGTGCCAGCAGCTTCAAAAGGACAGGGATCTACACCTTC. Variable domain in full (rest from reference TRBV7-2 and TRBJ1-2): GAGVSQSPSNKVTEKGKDVELRCDPISGHTALYWYRQSLGQGLEFLIYFQGNSAPDKSGLPSDRFSAERTGGSVSTLTIQRTQQEDSAVYLCASSFKRTGIYTFGSGTRLTVV.

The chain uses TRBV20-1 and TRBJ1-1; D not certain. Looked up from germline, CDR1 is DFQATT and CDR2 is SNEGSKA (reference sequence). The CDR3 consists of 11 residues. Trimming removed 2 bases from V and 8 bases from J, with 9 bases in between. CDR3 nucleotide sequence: TGCAGTGCTAGACGCCGCGAGGAAGCTTTCTTT. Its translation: CSARRREEAFF.

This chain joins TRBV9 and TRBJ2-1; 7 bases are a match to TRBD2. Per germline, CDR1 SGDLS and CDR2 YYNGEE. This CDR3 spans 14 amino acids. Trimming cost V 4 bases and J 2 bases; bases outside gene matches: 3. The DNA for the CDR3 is TGTGCCAGCAGCCCTAGCGGAGCCTACAATGAGCAGTTCTTC. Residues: CASSPSGAYNEQFF.

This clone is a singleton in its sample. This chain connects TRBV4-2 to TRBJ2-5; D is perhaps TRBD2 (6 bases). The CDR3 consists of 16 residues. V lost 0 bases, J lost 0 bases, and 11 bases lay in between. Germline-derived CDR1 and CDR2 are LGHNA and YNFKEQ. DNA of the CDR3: TGTGCCAGCAGCCAAGATCGTGCGGGAAACCAAGAGACCCAGTACTTC. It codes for CASSQDRAGNQETQYF.

The CDR3 protein is CASRRGQGNTEAFF. The CDR3 DNA reads TGTGCCAGCAGGAGGGGGCAGGGAAACACTGAAGCTTTCTTT. This chain connects TRBV6-5 to TRBJ1-1; 7 nucleotides align to TRBD1. CDR1 is MNHEY, CDR2 SVGAGI, per germline. This CDR3 has 14 amino acids. The V and J ends lost 6 bases and 2 bases, in that order; junction bases with no gene match: 6.

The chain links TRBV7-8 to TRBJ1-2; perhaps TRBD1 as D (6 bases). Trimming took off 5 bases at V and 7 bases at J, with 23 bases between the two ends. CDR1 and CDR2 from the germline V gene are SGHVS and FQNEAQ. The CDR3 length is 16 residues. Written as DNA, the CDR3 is TGTGCCAGCAGCCTAGAGACAGGTCTTGGTGTTCGTGGCTACACCTTC. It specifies CASSLETGLGVRGYTF.

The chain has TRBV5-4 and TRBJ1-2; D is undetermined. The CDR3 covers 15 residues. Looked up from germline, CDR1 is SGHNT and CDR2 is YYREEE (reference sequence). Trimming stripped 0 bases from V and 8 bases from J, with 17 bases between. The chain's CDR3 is CASSLGVDGNQGYTF. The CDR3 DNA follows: TGTGCCAGCAGCTTGGGGGTGGACGGGAACCAGGGCTACACCTTC.

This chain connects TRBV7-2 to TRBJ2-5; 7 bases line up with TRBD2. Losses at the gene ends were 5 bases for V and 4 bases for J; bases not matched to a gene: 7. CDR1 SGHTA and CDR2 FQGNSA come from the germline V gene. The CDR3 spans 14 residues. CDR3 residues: CASSGPGLIETQYF. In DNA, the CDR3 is TGTGCCAGCAGCGGGCCGGGACTAATAGAGACCCAGTACTTC.

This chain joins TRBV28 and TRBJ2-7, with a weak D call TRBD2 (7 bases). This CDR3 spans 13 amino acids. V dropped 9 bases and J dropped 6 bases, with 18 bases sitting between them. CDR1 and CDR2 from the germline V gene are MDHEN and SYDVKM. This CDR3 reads CASHYGGAVEQYF. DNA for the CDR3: TGTGCCAGTCATTATGGGGGGGCGGTCGAGCAGTACTTC.

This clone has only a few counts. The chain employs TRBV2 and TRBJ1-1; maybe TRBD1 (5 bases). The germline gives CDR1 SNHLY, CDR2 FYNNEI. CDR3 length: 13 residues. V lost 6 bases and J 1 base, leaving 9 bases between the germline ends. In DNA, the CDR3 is TGTGCCAGCAGACGACAGCCGAACACTGAAGCTTTCTTT. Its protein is CASRRQPNTEAFF. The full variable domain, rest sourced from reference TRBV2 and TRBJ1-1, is EPEVTQTPSHQVTQMGQEVILRCVPISNHLYFYWYRQILGQKVEFLVSFYNNEISEKSEIFDDQFSVERPDGSNFTLKIRSTKLEDSAMYFCASRRQPNTEAFFGQGTRLTVV.

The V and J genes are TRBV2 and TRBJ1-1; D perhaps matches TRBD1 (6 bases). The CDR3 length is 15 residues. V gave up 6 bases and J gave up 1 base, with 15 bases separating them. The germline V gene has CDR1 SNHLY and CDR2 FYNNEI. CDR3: CASRTGNLGNTEAFF. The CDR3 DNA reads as TGTGCCAGCAGGACAGGAAATTTGGGGAACACTGAAGCTTTCTTT.